This TCR beta chain appears in the sequencing data of a study of cytomegalovirus exposure and HLA in healthy donors. Overall study: Genetic ancestry analysis placed about 84% of the roughly 400 donors that were genotyped in the Caucasian-associated cluster.

Trimming cost V 5 bases and J 8 bases, with 27 bases left between them. This CDR3 region has 17 residues. Germline CDR1 SGHAT, CDR2 FQNNGV. Turning to this clone: Its cognate antigen is unknown.

Points from the study as a whole: In an earlier analysis, in some 540 donors, most V segments appeared productive either ~90% or ~30% of the time.

The study ran its PCR with 60 Vbeta and 13 Jbeta primers. Sequencing used immunoSEQ multiplex PCR; TCRdb keeps in-frame clones, though not all of them. This table holds 120,000 or so clones, around 72% found once. J is TRBJ1-2 and V is TRBV11-2; D is possibly TRBD1 (5 bases). The TCR comes from a woman in her thirties or forties in good health and CMV-seropositive. What was sequenced was PBMCs. CDR3 DNA: TGTGCCAGCAGCCCCGGAGGGGCCGGGAGTCGGAAAACCGGCTACACCTTC. Translation: CASSPGGAGSRKTGYTF.